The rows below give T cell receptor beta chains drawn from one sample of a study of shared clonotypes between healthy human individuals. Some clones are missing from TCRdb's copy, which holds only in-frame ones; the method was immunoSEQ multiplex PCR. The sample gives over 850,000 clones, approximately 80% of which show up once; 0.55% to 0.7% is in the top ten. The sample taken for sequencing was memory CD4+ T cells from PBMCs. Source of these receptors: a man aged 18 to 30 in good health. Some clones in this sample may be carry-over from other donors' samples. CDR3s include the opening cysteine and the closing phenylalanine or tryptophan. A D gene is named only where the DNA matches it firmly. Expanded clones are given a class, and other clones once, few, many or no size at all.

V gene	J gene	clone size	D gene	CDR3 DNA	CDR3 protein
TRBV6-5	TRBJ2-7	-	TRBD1	TGTGCCAGCAGCACCGGGGACAGGGGCTACGAGCAGTACTTC	CASSTGDRGYEQYF
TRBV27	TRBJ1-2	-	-	TGTGCCAGCAGTTTAGCTAACGGGTGGAGCGATGGCTACACCTTC	CASSLANGWSDGYTF
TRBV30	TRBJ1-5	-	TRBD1	TGTGCCTGGAGTGTATTCGGGACAGGGGCCCAGCCCCAGCATTTT	CAWSVFGTGAQPQHF
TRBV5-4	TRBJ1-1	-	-	TGTGCCAGCAGCTTGCTCCGAGACACTGAAGCTTTCTTT	CASSLLRDTEAFF
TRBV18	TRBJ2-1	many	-	TGTGCCAGCTCACCCGGTTCGGGTGAGCAGTTCTTC	CASSPGSGEQFF
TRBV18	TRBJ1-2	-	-	TGTGCCAGCTCACCACTCACGGCGGATGGCTACACCTTC	CASSPLTADGYTF
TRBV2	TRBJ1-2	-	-	TGTGCCAGCAGTGAAGCTATGGCGGGCGGCTACACCTTC	CASSEAMAGGYTF
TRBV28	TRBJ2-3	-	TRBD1	TGTGCCAGCAGTTTAACCATCACAGGGGGCGCGTTGAGCACAGATACGCAGTATTTT	CASSLTITGGALSTDTQYF
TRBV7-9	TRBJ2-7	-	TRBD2	TGTGCCAGCAGAGAACTAGCGGGCCTCTCCTACGAGCAGTACTTC	CASRELAGLSYEQYF
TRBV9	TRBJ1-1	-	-	TGTGCCAGCAGCGTAGGTAGGACGGGAACAGGTGAAGCTTTCTTT	CASSVGRTGTGEAFF
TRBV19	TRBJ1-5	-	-	TGTGCCAGTAGTATCCAACAGGTAGGCAATCAGCCCCAGCATTTT	CASSIQQVGNQPQHF
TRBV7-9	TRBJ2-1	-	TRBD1	TGTGCCAGCAGCTCTACGACAGGGTCCTACAATGAGCAGTTCTTC	CASSSTTGSYNEQFF
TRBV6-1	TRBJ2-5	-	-	TGTGCCAGCAGTGGCCGGGACATGTCAGAGACCCAGTACTTC	CASSGRDMSETQYF
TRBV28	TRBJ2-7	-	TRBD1	TGTGCCAGCAGTCGAGGGGGCTCAGGCTCCTACGAGCAGTACTTC	CASSRGGSGSYEQYF
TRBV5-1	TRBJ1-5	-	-	TGCGCCAGCAGCTTGATACCGGGAAGCAATCAGCCCCAGCATTTT	CASSLIPGSNQPQHF
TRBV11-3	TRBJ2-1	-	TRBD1	TGTGCCAGCAGCTCGACAGGGTACTCCTACAATGAGCAGTTCTTC	CASSSTGYSYNEQFF
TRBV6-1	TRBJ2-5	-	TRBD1	TGTGCCAGCAGGGACAGGGGCCCCCCACGGGAGACCCAGTACTTC	CASRDRGPPRETQYF
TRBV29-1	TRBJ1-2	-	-	TGCAGCGTTGAAGTGTTCGCTCAGGGGGGCTACACCTTC	CSVEVFAQGGYTF
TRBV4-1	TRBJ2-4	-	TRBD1	TGCGCCAGCAGCCAAGCCCTGGACAGGGGAAACATTCAGTACTTC	CASSQALDRGNIQYF
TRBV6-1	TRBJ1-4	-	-	TGTGCCAGCAGTGCCCAGCATCGATTGGAAAAACTGTTTTTT	CASSAQHRLEKLFF
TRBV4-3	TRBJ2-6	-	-	TGCGCCAGCAGCCAAGGACGGGCTGGGGCCAACGTCCTGACTTTC	CASSQGRAGANVLTF
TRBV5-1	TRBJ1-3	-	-	TGCGCCAGCAGCTGGGGAGACTCTGGAAACACCATATATTTT	CASSWGDSGNTIYF
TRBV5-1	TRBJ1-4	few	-	TGCGCCAGCAGCTTGGGTGGGACTCCTGGGGGTGAAAAACTGTTTTTT	CASSLGGTPGGEKLFF
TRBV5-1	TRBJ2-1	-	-	TGCGCCACCTCCCGGGGAACCGCCGGCTACAATGAGCAGTTCTTC	CATSRGTAGYNEQFF
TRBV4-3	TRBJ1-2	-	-	TGCGCCAGCAGCCCTCGGTTTGGAGGGTCATACTATGGCTACACCTTC	CASSPRFGGSYYGYTF
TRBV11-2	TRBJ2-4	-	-	TGTGCCAGCAGCTCCGGGGCCAAAAACATTCAGTACTTC	CASSSGAKNIQYF
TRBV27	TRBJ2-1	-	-	TGTGCCAGCAGTTTCCCTCCTAGGGGGAACTCCTACAATGAGCAGTTCTTC	CASSFPPRGNSYNEQFF
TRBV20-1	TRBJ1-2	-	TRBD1	TGCAGGGGACAGGGAGAGGGCTGCACCTTC	CRGQGEGCTF
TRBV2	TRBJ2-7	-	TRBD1	TGTGCCAGCAGAGAAAGGACAGGGTTGGGCTACGAGCAGTACTTC	CASRERTGLGYEQYF
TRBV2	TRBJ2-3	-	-	TGTGCCAGCAGTGCCCTTGGGACCACAGATACGCAGTATTTT	CASSALGTTDTQYF
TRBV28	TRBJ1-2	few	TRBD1	TGTGCCAGCAGGTCGGGACAGCCAGGCCGCTATGGCTACACCTTC	CASRSGQPGRYGYTF
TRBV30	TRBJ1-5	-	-	TGTGCCTGGAGCAGAATTGGACAGAGCAATCAGCCCCAGCATTTT	CAWSRIGQSNQPQHF
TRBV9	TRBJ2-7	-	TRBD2	TGTGCCAGCAGCGAGGGCGGGACTAGCGATTACGAGCAGTACTTC	CASSEGGTSDYEQYF
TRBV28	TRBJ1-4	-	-	TGTGCCAGCAGTCTCGGGACCTCGGAGGTAAAACTGTTTTTT	CASSLGTSEVKLFF
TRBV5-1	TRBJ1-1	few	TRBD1	TGCGCCAGCAGCTGGACCGGGACAGGGGACACTGAAGCTTTCTTT	CASSWTGTGDTEAFF